Below, 15 T cell receptor beta chains from the same sample are listed, as sequenced in a study of T cell responses to AZD1222 COVID-19 vaccine. Some clones are missing from TCRdb's copy, which holds only in-frame ones; the method was immunoSEQ multiplex PCR. Of around 160,000 clones in the sample, approximately 89% were seen once. The input for sequencing was peripheral blood, taken on day 0 of AZD1222 vaccination. The source of these receptors is an adult in good health.

The chain couples TRBV7-2 to TRBJ1-1, with a tentative D call TRBD1 (5 bases). Trimming shortened V by 3 bases and J by 5 bases, and 10 bases separated the two germline ends. CDR1 SGHTA and CDR2 FQGNSA come from the germline V gene. The CDR3 extends over 13 amino acids. The CDR3 here is CASSFERQTEAFF. The CDR3 region has the DNA TGTGCCAGCAGCTTTGAGAGACAGACTGAAGCTTTCTTT.

In nucleotides, the CDR3 is TGTGCCAGCAGCCCCGCCGTAGGGGGCGATGACACCATATATTTT. Translation gives CASSPAVGGDDTIYF. The chain couples TRBV7-8 to TRBJ1-3, with 7 nucleotides matching TRBD1. V was clipped by 5 bases and J by 8 bases; unmatched bases: 12. CDR1 is SGHVS and CDR2 is FQNEAQ in the germline V gene. This CDR3 contains 15 residues. Full variable domain (remainder filled in from reference TRBV7-8 and TRBJ1-3): GAGVSQSPRYKVAKRGQDVALRCDPISGHVSLFWYQQALGQGPEFLTYFQNEAQLDKSGLPSDRFFAERPEGSVSTLKIQRTQQEDSAVYLCASSPAVGGDDTIYFGEGSWLTVV.

The chain couples TRBV4-3 to TRBJ2-2, with no clear D. The CDR3 length is 14 residues. Germline CDR1 LGHNA, CDR2 YSLEER. The V end was cut by 0 bases, the J end by 7 bases, with 9 bases between. The CDR3: CASSQDRGVGELFF. The CDR3 coding sequence is TGCGCCAGCAGCCAAGACAGAGGCGTCGGGGAGCTGTTTTTT.

The CDR3 protein is CASSQPFGQPASGNTIYF. In nucleotides, the CDR3 is TGTGCCAGCAGCCAACCTTTCGGACAGCCGGCCTCTGGAAACACCATATATTTT. The genes are TRBV3-1 (or the pseudogene TRBV3-2) and TRBJ1-3; the D gene is possibly TRBD1 (6 bases). V was trimmed by 2 bases and J by 0 bases, leaving 17 bases between them. The CDR3 spans 18 residues. Germline V CDR1 and CDR2: LGHDT, YNNKEL (reference sequence).

The rearrangement joins TRBV14 to TRBJ2-1, with 8 bases lining up with TRBD2. Germline-derived CDR1 and CDR2 are SGHDN and FVKESK. This CDR3 has 17 residues. J lost 7 bases, V lost 4 bases, and 15 bases had no gene match. The CDR3 loop reads CASSPWKSGSAFNEQFF. The CDR3, as DNA: TGTGCCAGCAGCCCGTGGAAGAGCGGGAGCGCGTTTAATGAGCAGTTCTTC.

This rearrangement joins TRBV7-9 to TRBJ1-2, with no clear D. From germline, CDR1 is SEHNR and CDR2 FQNEAQ (reference sequence). The CDR3 is made up of 14 amino acids. V shed 0 bases and J shed 6 bases, with 11 bases lying between them. The CDR3 spells CASSLAGGIHGYTF. The CDR3 coding sequence is TGTGCCAGCAGCTTAGCGGGTGGGATTCATGGCTACACCTTC.

This clone was seen once. This CDR3 is also generated by other DNA sequences in the sample. The chain recombines TRBV4-3 with TRBJ2-7, with a weak D call TRBD2 (6 bases). V was cut by 4 bases and J by 0 bases, with 10 bases left in between. CDR1 and CDR2 from the germline V gene are LGHNA and YSLEER. This CDR3 region has 14 residues. CDR3 DNA: TGCGCCAGCAGCCCTGGGACTGGCTCCTACGAGCAGTACTTC. Protein product: CASSPGTGSYEQYF.

V usage is TRBV6-2 or TRBV6-3 and J usage is TRBJ2-7, with 11 bases matching TRBD1. CDR3 length: 15 residues. The germline gives CDR1 MNHEY, CDR2 SVGEGT. Unmatched junction bases numbered 6, after V lost 5 bases and J lost 3 bases. CDR3 residues: CASSNPGQGDYEQYF. DNA of the CDR3: TGTGCCAGCAGTAACCCGGGACAGGGGGACTACGAGCAGTACTTC.

CDR3 residues: CASSPGTGVSYGYTF. The CDR3 nucleotides read TGTGCCAGTAGTCCCGGGACAGGGGTTTCCTATGGCTACACCTTC. The chain employs TRBV28 and TRBJ1-2; 10 bases fit TRBD1. With V trimmed by 9 bases and J by 4 bases, 11 bases remained unmatched. The germline V gene has CDR1 MDHEN and CDR2 SYDVKM. This CDR3 is built from 15 residues.

On this clone: One junction end disagrees with the germline gene, perhaps due to a read error. The rearrangement uses TRBV18 and TRBJ2-1, with TRBD2 matching over 11 bases. The CDR3 loop spans 15 amino acids. Per germline, CDR1 KGHSH and CDR2 LQKENI. In nucleotides, the CDR3 is TGTGCCAGCTCTCCACTAGCGGGGGACTACAATGAGCAGTTCTTC. Its protein is CASSPLAGDYNEQFF.

The chain joins TRBV11-2 to TRBJ2-1; D is ambiguous. The CDR3 runs 14 residues. The germline V gene has CDR1 SGHAT and CDR2 FQNNGV. The germline V and J ends were trimmed by 3 bases and 8 bases, with 14 bases remaining between them. DNA for the CDR3: TGTGCCAGCAGCTTTGGGCGCAGGAGAGATGAGCAGTTCTTC. Residues: CASSFGRRRDEQFF.

This sequence joins TRBV5-6 and TRBJ1-4, with 9 bases identical to TRBD1. Germline-derived CDR1 and CDR2 are SGHDT and YYEEEE. CDR3 length: 14 residues. V dropped 4 bases and J dropped 12; count of bases not matched to a gene: 10. DNA of the CDR3: TGTGCCAGCAGCAAATGGACAGGGGAAGTGGAACTGTTTTTT. It codes for CASSKWTGEVELFF.

A word on this clone: The same CDR3 can be traced to other DNA sequences in this sample. The gene calls are TRBV5-4 and TRBJ2-3; D call uncertain. The CDR3 consists of 12 residues. V was pared by 5 bases and J by 0 bases, with 4 bases between. CDR1 is SGHNT, CDR2 YYREEE, per germline (reference sequence). CDR3 nucleotides: TGTGCCAGCAGTCCTAGCACAGATACGCAGTATTTT. This codes for CASSPSTDTQYF. The entire variable domain, with the rest obtained from reference TRBV5-4 and TRBJ2-3, is as follows: ETGVTQSPTHLIKTRGQQVTLRCSSQSGHNTVSWYQQALGQGPQFIFQYYREEENGRGNFPPRFSGLQFPNYSSELNVNALELDDSALYLCASSPSTDTQYFGPGTRLTVL.

The V and J genes are TRBV15 and TRBJ2-7, with D tentatively TRBD1 (5 bases). The CDR3 loop spans 14 amino acids. Germline loops: CDR1 LNHNV, CDR2 YYDKDF (reference sequence). Trimming took 0 bases from V and 0 from J, leaving 6 bases between them. The CDR3 coding sequence is TGTGCCACCAGCAGAGAAGGGGTCTCCTACGAGCAGTACTTC. Encoded protein: CATSREGVSYEQYF.

The rearrangement links TRBV7-6 to TRBJ1-1; a weak D match, TRBD1 (6 bases). Per germline, CDR1 SGHVS and CDR2 FNYEAQ. CDR3 length: 13 amino acids. The V and J ends lost 5 bases and 1 base respectively, with 8 bases between them. The CDR3 spells CASSGQPNTEAFF. Here the CDR3 DNA reads TGTGCCAGCAGCGGACAGCCGAACACTGAAGCTTTCTTT.